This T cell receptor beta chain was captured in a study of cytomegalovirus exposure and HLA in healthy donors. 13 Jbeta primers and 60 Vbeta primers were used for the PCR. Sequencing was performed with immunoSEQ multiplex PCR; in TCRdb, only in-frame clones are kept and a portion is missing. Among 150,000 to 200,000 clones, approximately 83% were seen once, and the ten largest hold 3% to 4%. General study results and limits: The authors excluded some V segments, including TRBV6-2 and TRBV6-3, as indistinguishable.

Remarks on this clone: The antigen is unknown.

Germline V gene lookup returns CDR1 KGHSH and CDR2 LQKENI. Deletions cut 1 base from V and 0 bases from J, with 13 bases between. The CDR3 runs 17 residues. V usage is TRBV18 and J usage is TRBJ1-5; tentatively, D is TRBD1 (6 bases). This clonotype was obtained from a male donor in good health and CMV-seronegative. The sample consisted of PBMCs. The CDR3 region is CASSPRGGEYSNQPQHF. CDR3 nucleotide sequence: TGTGCCAGCTCACCACGGGGGGGCGAGTATAGCAATCAGCCCCAGCATTTT. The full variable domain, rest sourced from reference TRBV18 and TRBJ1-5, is NAGVMQNPRHLVRRRGQEARLRCSPMKGHSHVYWYRQLPEEGLKFMVYLQKENIIDESGMPKERFSAEFPKEGPSILRIQQVVRGDSAAYFCASSPRGGEYSNQPQHFGDGTRLSIL.